This T cell receptor (beta chain) was profiled in a study of blood T cells in healthy people across ages. Together with a sample-barcoded 5' primer, a J-beta primer mix was included in a second PCR lasting about 6 to 12 cycles. TCRdb re-called the 5' RACE reads with MiXCR, one entry per CDR3 protein. The table lists more than 700,000 distinct CDR3 sequences, around 45% of them singletons, with over 15% in the top ten. Study-level findings and limits: Both higher diversity and more naive CD4+ cells marked long-lived donors when set against aged donors. The lack of PBMC sorting stopped any conclusive naive versus antigen-experienced comparison.

V gave up 5 bases and J gave up 3 bases, with 15 bases separating them. Germline V gene sequence: CDR1 SEHNR, CDR2 FQNEAQ (reference sequence). This CDR3 has 15 residues. A word on this clonotype: The antigen is not known. A read error may be the cause here, since a much bigger clone is one base away.

The clonotype was recovered from a man older than 75 in good health. The chain employs TRBV7-9 and TRBJ2-3, with D unresolved. The specimen sequenced was blood. The CDR3 spells CASSPQSLRTDTQYF. The CDR3, as DNA: TGTGCCAGCAGCCCACAGAGTCTGAGGACAGATACGCAGTATTTT.